This T cell receptor (beta chain) was recorded in a study of OX40 agonist ivuxolimab in advanced cancers. Study-level points and caveats: Average numbers of expanded clones were greater in CD8+ T cells than in CD4+.

Looked up from germline, CDR1 is MDHEN and CDR2 is SYDVKM. V was trimmed by 5 bases and J by 5 bases, leaving 10 bases between them. The CDR3 extends over 13 amino acids. This clone was found once. Its specificity is not known. Profiling relied on immunoSEQ multiplex PCR, and the TCRdb table lists in-frame clones only, not all of them. The sample records about 82,000 clones, around 89% being singletons. The chain couples TRBV28 to TRBJ1-5; tentative D call: TRBD1 (6 bases). The sequence derives from an adult with an advanced solid tumor such as melanoma, head and neck, liver or kidney cancer. The starting material was CD4+ or CD8+ T cells sorted from blood, obtained in a trial of the OX40 agonist ivuxolimab. The CDR3 DNA follows: TGTGCCAGCAGTCGGACAGTAGATCAGCCCCAGCATTTT. Its translation is CASSRTVDQPQHF.